Shown below are 32 T cell receptor beta chains from a single sample sequenced in a study of cytomegalovirus exposure and HLA in healthy donors. 60 Vbeta and 13 Jbeta primers were used in PCR. Generated by immunoSEQ multiplex PCR, the TCRdb table keeps only in-frame clones and is missing some. The data show 50,000 to 65,000 clones, about 70% seen once. The source material was PBMCs. These receptors originate from a woman in her forties or fifties in good health and CMV-seropositive.

The chain joins TRBV19 to TRBJ2-1, with 8 bases lining up with TRBD2. Germline V CDR1 and CDR2: LNHDA, SQIVND (reference sequence). V dropped 5 bases and J dropped 3; count of bases not matched to a gene: 15. The CDR3 loop spans 18 amino acids. CDR3 amino acids: CASSFRGGLAVVYNEQFF. In nucleotides, the CDR3 is TGTGCCAGTAGTTTTCGGGGGGGGTTAGCGGTCGTCTACAATGAGCAGTTCTTC.

The gene calls are TRBV19 and TRBJ2-3; a possible D gene is TRBD2 (6 bases). This CDR3 contains 15 residues. Trimming removed 5 bases at V and 6 bases at J, with 18 bases between. Germline loops: CDR1 LNHDA, CDR2 SQIVND (reference sequence). CDR3 in DNA: TGTGCCAGTAGTTCCGCGGGGCGGAGATGGGATACGCAGTATTTT. Translating it yields CASSSAGRRWDTQYF.

This chain uses TRBV19 with TRBJ1-2; D is uncertain. Germline CDR1 LNHDA, CDR2 SQIVND (reference sequence). The germline V and J ends were trimmed by 8 bases and 6 bases, with 13 bases remaining between them. This CDR3 has 12 residues. CDR3 sequence reads: CASWSRGDGYTF. The CDR3 DNA reads TGTGCCAGTTGGTCGCGGGGAGATGGCTACACCTTC.

The chain is built from TRBV19 and TRBJ1-1; D possibly corresponds to TRBD1 (6 bases). The CDR3 is made up of 14 amino acids. V was pared by 10 bases and J by 4 bases, with 19 bases between. Looked up from germline, CDR1 is LNHDA and CDR2 is SQIVND (reference sequence). The CDR3 DNA reads TGTGCCACAAGACCCCAGACAGGTCCCACTGAAGCTTTCTTT. This translates into CATRPQTGPTEAFF.

This chain joins TRBV6-5 and TRBJ1-1; D call uncertain. This CDR3 is built from 13 residues. V was pared by 6 bases and J by 4 bases, with 12 bases between. Germline V gives CDR1 MNHEY, CDR2 SVGAGI. CDR3 residues: CASRARPGTEAFF. CDR3 nucleotides: TGTGCCAGCAGAGCACGGCCGGGCACTGAAGCTTTCTTT.

V is TRBV7-9 and J is TRBJ1-1; D gene unclear. V was trimmed by 5 bases and J by 3 bases, leaving 10 bases between them. Germline-derived CDR1 and CDR2 are SEHNR and FQNEAQ (reference sequence). The CDR3 has 13 residues. CDR3 sequence (DNA): TGTGCCAGCAGCCGGTCGGGGTACACTGAAGCTTTCTTT. This translates into CASSRSGYTEAFF.

The rearrangement uses TRBV5-8 and TRBJ2-6, with 10 bases matching TRBD1. The J segment lost 1 base and the V segment lost 4 bases, leaving 5 bases of the junction unmatched. Germline V CDR1 and CDR2: SGHTS, YDEGEE. The CDR3 loop spans 17 amino acids. CDR3 DNA sequence: TGTGCCAGCAGCCGGGACAGGGGAGGATCTGGGGCCAACGTCCTGACTTTC. Protein sequence: CASSRDRGGSGANVLTF.

The V gene is TRBV5-4, the J gene TRBJ2-3, with TRBD2 matching 14 bases. Germline CDR1 is SGHNT and CDR2 is YYREEE (reference sequence). The CDR3 runs 18 residues. Germline trimming cut 2 bases from V and 2 bases from J; bases unmatched to any gene: 7. CDR3 loop: CASSFRLAGGAFTDTQYF. Written as DNA, the CDR3 is TGTGCCAGCAGCTTTCGACTAGCGGGAGGGGCATTCACAGATACGCAGTATTTT.

The rearrangement joins TRBV4-3 to TRBJ2-7; possibly TRBD2 for D (6 bases). The V and J ends lost 5 bases and 5 bases respectively, with 13 bases between them. This CDR3 is built from 13 residues. Per the germline V gene, CDR1 is LGHNA and CDR2 is YSLEER. The CDR3 nucleotides are TGCGCCAGCAGCAAACGGGAGCGGGACGAGCAGTACTTC. Translation gives CASSKRERDEQYF.

The CDR3 region has the DNA TGTGCCAGCAGTGGCTTAAAAACTGACCCCGGGACTAGTAGGTACGAGCAGTACTTC. It translates to CASSGLKTDPGTSRYEQYF. The chain couples TRBV2 to TRBJ2-7; 8 bases match TRBD2. There are 19 residues in the CDR3. CDR1 is SNHLY and CDR2 is FYNNEI in the germline V gene. With V trimmed by 4 bases and J by 4 bases, 21 bases remained unmatched.

The CDR3 coding sequence is TGTGCCAGCAGCTCACGACTAGCGGGTAGCACAGATACGCAGTATTTT. As protein: CASSSRLAGSTDTQYF. This chain uses TRBV13 with TRBJ2-3; 10 bases are shared with TRBD2. The length of the CDR3 is 16 residues. Germline V CDR1 and CDR2: PRHDT, FYEKMQ (reference sequence). Losses at the gene ends were 4 bases for V and 0 bases for J; bases not matched to a gene: 4.

The rearrangement links TRBV7-2 to TRBJ2-3; D unclear. The V gene lost 4 bases and the J gene lost 2 bases, with 10 bases spanning the gap. CDR3 length: 14 amino acids. The germline CDR1 and CDR2 sequences are SGHTA and FQGNSA. The CDR3 region has the DNA TGTGCCAGCAGCTCCTCTAGTTACACAGATACGCAGTATTTT. Its protein is CASSSSSYTDTQYF. Full variable domain (remainder filled in from reference TRBV7-2 and TRBJ2-3): GAGVSQSPSNKVTEKGKDVELRCDPISGHTALYWYRQSLGQGLEFLIYFQGNSAPDKSGLPSDRFSAERTGGSVSTLTIQRTQQEDSAVYLCASSSSSYTDTQYFGPGTRLTVL.

The V gene is TRBV28, the J gene TRBJ1-1; possible D gene TRBD1, 6 bases. The CDR3 has 15 amino acids. The V gene's germline CDR1 is MDHEN and CDR2 SYDVKM. Trimming took off 5 bases at V and 1 base at J, with 14 bases between the two ends. The CDR3 protein is CASSAPTGSNTEAFF. The CDR3 nucleotides read TGTGCCAGCAGTGCTCCCACAGGGTCGAACACTGAAGCTTTCTTT.

This sequence joins TRBV7-3 and TRBJ2-5; the match to TRBD2 covers 7 bases. The CDR3 has 15 residues. Germline values: CDR1 SGHTA, CDR2 FQGTGA. The ends lost 2 bases at V and 0 bases at J; junction bases unmatched: 3. The CDR3 loop reads CASSLAGTNQETQYF. The CDR3 DNA is TGTGCCAGCAGCTTAGCCGGGACTAACCAAGAGACCCAGTACTTC.

The table lists this clone with a count of one. The chain joins TRBV11-2 to TRBJ2-1, with TRBD1 matching over 8 bases. Trimming at V came to 5 bases and at J to 5 bases, leaving 8 bases not matched to a gene. The germline CDR1 and CDR2 sequences are SGHAT and FQNNGV. CDR3 length: 15 residues. The chain's CDR3 is CASSLRTGYNNEQFF. CDR3 coding DNA: TGTGCCAGCAGCCTCCGGACAGGGTATAACAATGAGCAGTTCTTC. The whole variable domain, filled in from reference TRBV11-2 and TRBJ2-1, reads EAGVAQSPRYKIIEKRQSVAFWCNPISGHATLYWYQQILGQGPKLLIQFQNNGVVDDSQLPKDRFSAERLKGVDSTLKIQPAKLEDSAVYLCASSLRTGYNNEQFFGPGTRLTVL.

The rearrangement links TRBV6-1 to TRBJ1-3; D ambiguous. This CDR3 comprises 15 residues. Germline V gene lookup returns CDR1 MNHNS and CDR2 SASEGT. V was shortened by 8 bases and J by 7 bases, with 21 bases between the two germline ends. CDR3 protein: CASARVLQASNTIYF. In nucleotides, the CDR3 is TGTGCCAGCGCGCGGGTCCTCCAGGCGAGCAACACCATATATTTT.

The rearrangement links TRBV2 to TRBJ1-4, with 7 positions matching TRBD1. Germline V gene sequence: CDR1 SNHLY, CDR2 FYNNEI. The J segment lost 4 bases and the V segment lost 10 bases, leaving 6 bases of the junction unmatched. The CDR3 loop spans 13 amino acids. CDR3 region: CATSRDSNEKLFF. The CDR3 bases are TGTGCCACCAGCAGGGACAGTAATGAAAAACTGTTTTTT. The variable domain in full, completed from reference TRBV2 and TRBJ1-4, reads EPEVTQTPSHQVTQMGQEVILRCVPISNHLYFYWYRQILGQKVEFLVSFYNNEISEKSEIFDDQFSVERPDGSNFTLKIRSTKLEDSAMYFCATSRDSNEKLFFGSGTQLSVL.

V and J are TRBV19 and TRBJ2-5; 9 bases are a match to TRBD2. The J call is doubtful: the DNA matches TRBJ2-7 better. This CDR3 is 15 amino acids long. Germline CDR1 is LNHDA and CDR2 is SQIVND (reference sequence). CDR3 sequence: CASKGGLALSYEQYF. DNA of the CDR3: TGTGCCAGTAAGGGAGGACTAGCGCTCTCCTACGAGCAGTACTTC.

This clone was picked up a small number of times. This chain connects TRBV1 to TRBJ2-1; TRBD2 is the table's D call, not checked against the DNA. TRBV1 is classified as a pseudogene. CDR3 length: 16 amino acids. The CDR3 loop reads CTSSQVGIAGFDEQFF. DNA of the CDR3: TGCACCAGCAGCCAAGTAGGCATAGCGGGGTTCGATGAGCAGTTCTTC.

CDR3 DNA sequence: TGTGCCAGCAGTTACGGCAGGGTTGAAGAGACCCAGTACTTC. This translates into CASSYGRVEETQYF. V gene TRBV6-6 combines with J gene TRBJ2-5; D is perhaps TRBD1 (5 bases). Trimming took off 2 bases at V and 3 bases at J, with 10 bases between the two ends. The CDR3 covers 14 residues. Germline-derived CDR1 and CDR2 are MNHNY and SVGAGI (reference sequence).

This chain connects TRBV7-8 to TRBJ2-7, with D hard to call. CDR1 is SGHVS, CDR2 FQNEAQ, per germline. The CDR3 is 12 amino acids. V lost 3 bases and J 4 bases, leaving 7 bases between the germline ends. The CDR3 protein is CASSFPGYEQYF. CDR3 coding DNA: TGTGCCAGCAGCTTCCCCGGGTACGAGCAGTACTTC.

V and J are TRBV5-1 and TRBJ1-1; possibly TRBD1 for D (5 bases). This CDR3 region has 19 residues. The germline V gene has CDR1 SGHRS and CDR2 YFSETQ. Trimming shortened V by 0 bases and J by 2 bases, and 23 bases separated the two germline ends. The CDR3 protein is CASSLGLLSGGRENTEAFF. In DNA, the CDR3 is TGCGCCAGCAGCTTGGGCCTACTTTCCGGGGGACGGGAAAACACTGAAGCTTTCTTT.

This clone was seen only a few times. The J gene is TRBJ2-3, the V gene TRBV4-3, with 9 bases identical to TRBD2. Germline assignment: CDR1 LGHNA and CDR2 YSLEER. CDR3 length: 15 amino acids. V was clipped by 0 bases and J by 6 bases; unmatched bases: 4. The CDR3 reads CASSQDRGGADTQYF. The CDR3 DNA is TGCGCCAGCAGCCAAGATCGCGGGGGGGCCGATACGCAGTATTTT.

The chain recombines TRBV11-2 with TRBJ2-7; 8 bases align to TRBD1. With V trimmed by 5 bases and J by 0 bases, 6 bases remained unmatched. CDR3 size: 15 residues. CDR1 and CDR2 from the germline V gene are SGHAT and FQNNGV. The DNA for the CDR3 is TGTGCCAGCAGCCTTGGCGGACAGGGCTCCTACGAGCAGTACTTC. Translation gives CASSLGGQGSYEQYF.

V usage is TRBV28 and J usage is TRBJ1-2; no reliable D call. Trimming pared 7 bases from V and 7 bases from J, leaving 7 bases between. This CDR3 spans 10 amino acids. Germline V CDR1 and CDR2: MDHEN, SYDVKM. CDR3 sequence (DNA): TGTGCCAGCAAGCCGGGTGGCTACACCTTC. Its translation: CASKPGGYTF.

This clone has more than one count but fewer than ten. V is TRBV7-9 and J is TRBJ1-1; D remains unclear. The V gene lost 7 bases and the J gene lost 1 base, with 10 bases spanning the gap. The germline CDR1 and CDR2 sequences are SEHNR and FQNEAQ (reference sequence). The CDR3 spans 13 residues. In nucleotides, the CDR3 is TGTGCCAGCACCCAAACACCGAACACTGAAGCTTTCTTT. This codes for CASTQTPNTEAFF.

This chain joins TRBV11-3 and TRBJ2-2; 8 bases agree with TRBD1. The germline V gene has CDR1 SGHNT and CDR2 YENEEA. The CDR3 runs 16 residues. With V trimmed by 5 bases and J by 8 bases, 13 bases remained unmatched. CDR3 in DNA: TGTGCCAGCAGCGGCGCCGGGACAGGCGACTGGGGGGAGCTGTTTTTT. Its protein is CASSGAGTGDWGELFF. The complete variable domain, with remaining parts taken from reference TRBV11-3 and TRBJ2-2, reads EAGVVQSPRYKIIEKKQPVAFWCNPISGHNTLYWYLQNLGQGPELLIRYENEEAVDDSQLPKDRFSAERLKGVDSTLKIQPAELGDSAVYLCASSGAGTGDWGELFFGEGSRLTVL.

The rearrangement links TRBV2 to TRBJ1-2, with D perhaps matching TRBD1 (5 bases). The V gene's germline CDR1 is SNHLY and CDR2 FYNNEI. Trimming took off 10 bases at V and 6 bases at J, with 18 bases between the two ends. The CDR3 is 13 residues long. The CDR3 DNA reads as TGTGCCACCGCTGGGGCACCAAGGCATGGCTACACCTTC. This translates into CATAGAPRHGYTF.

This clone was counted once. V gene TRBV30 combines with J gene TRBJ2-2; the D gene is possibly TRBD2 (7 bases). V was cut by 7 bases and J by 9 bases, with 27 bases left in between. The CDR3 runs 16 residues. Germline lookup yields CDR1 GTSNPN and CDR2 SVGIG (reference sequence). CDR3: CAFLRAPSEGGWELFF. CDR3 sequence (DNA): TGTGCCTTCCTAAGAGCGCCGTCGGAGGGGGGGTGGGAGCTGTTTTTT.

V and J are TRBV29-1 and TRBJ2-1; 9 bases line up with TRBD2. Germline trimming cut 5 bases from V and 8 bases from J; bases unmatched to any gene: 19. Per germline, CDR1 SQVTM and CDR2 ANQGSEA. CDR3 length: 17 residues. CDR3 protein: CSVQLRWSSGGYDEQFF. For the CDR3, the DNA is TGCAGCGTTCAGCTTCGGTGGTCGAGCGGGGGGTACGATGAGCAGTTCTTC.

The J gene is TRBJ2-1, the V gene TRBV5-1, with TRBD2 matching 10 bases. The V and J ends lost 6 bases and 6 bases, in that order; junction bases with no gene match: 3. The CDR3 length is 13 residues. The germline CDR1 and CDR2 sequences are SGHRS and YFSETQ. CDR3 sequence reads: CASTSGGANEQFF. CDR3 DNA: TGCGCCAGCACCAGCGGGGGGGCCAATGAGCAGTTCTTC. The variable domain in full, completed from reference TRBV5-1 and TRBJ2-1, reads KAGVTQTPRYLIKTRGQQVTLSCSPISGHRSVSWYQQTPGQGLQFLFEYFSETQRNKGNFPGRFSGRQFSNSRSEMNVSTLELGDSALYLCASTSGGANEQFFGPGTRLTVL.

The V gene is TRBV7-9, the J gene TRBJ2-1; 8 bases align to TRBD2. Germline CDR1 reads SEHNR; CDR2 reads FQNEAQ (reference sequence). V dropped 0 bases and J dropped 8; count of bases not matched to a gene: 6. This CDR3 contains 15 residues. CDR3 sequence: CASSLAAGEGDEQFF. The CDR3 DNA sequence: TGTGCCAGCAGCTTAGCAGCGGGGGAGGGCGATGAGCAGTTCTTC.